One and the same sample provided the 5 T cell receptor beta chains below, sequenced in a study of vaccination and CD4 T cells after COVID-19. These receptors have no known antigen. Stated treatment: approximately 10-day PBMC culture with coronavirus spike peptide pools or control peptides (ViraFEST assay). An Oncomine TCR Beta short-read assay was used to sequence the DNA from cultured CD4+ T cells. One entry per CDR3 protein, called by TCRdb with MiXCR from the PCR reads. The table lists 15,000 to 20,000 distinct CDR3 sequences, approximately 40% of them singletons. The starting material was CD4+ T cells from blood, cultured in vitro, obtained before SARS-CoV-2 vaccination. These receptors came from a human donor who received a COVID-19 vaccine.

The rearrangement uses TRBV6-1 and TRBJ1-2; possibly TRBD1 for D (5 bases). The germline V gene has CDR1 MNHNS and CDR2 SASEGT. The CDR3 runs to 13 residues. V lost 5 bases, J lost 3 bases, and 10 bases lay in between. The CDR3 here is CASSRDLDYGYTF. The CDR3 region has the DNA TGTGCCAGCAGTCGGGACTTAGACTATGGCTACACCTTC.

The rearrangement uses TRBV12-3 or TRBV12-4 and TRBJ2-2; TRBD1 aligns across 10 bases. Trimming removed 6 bases from V and 0 bases from J; junction bases left unmatched: 4. This CDR3 has 16 residues. CDR3 sequence reads: CASSPDRGPNTGELFF. Written as DNA, the CDR3 is TGTGCCAGCAGCCCCGACAGGGGGCCGAACACCGGGGAGCTGTTTTTT.

This clonotype was picked up a small number of times. CDR3 loop: CATSRDLGQGQNSYEQYF. CDR3 in DNA: TGTGCCACCAGCAGAGATCTCGGCCAGGGGCAAAACTCCTACGAGCAGTACTTC. The chain combines TRBV15 with TRBJ2-7; tentative D call: TRBD1 (6 bases). With 0 bases removed from V and 0 bases from J, the gap between germline ends came to 18 bases. Germline CDR1 LNHNV, CDR2 YYDKDF (reference sequence). This CDR3 has 18 amino acids.

The chain links TRBV20-1 to TRBJ2-1, with 10 bases matching TRBD2. The CDR3 spans 14 residues. Germline CDR1 is DFQATT and CDR2 is SNEGSKA (reference sequence). V lost 1 base and J lost 4; bases outside the gene matches: 1. The CDR3 is CSARGAGGYNEQFF. CDR3 DNA sequence: TGCAGTGCTAGAGGAGCGGGGGGGTACAATGAGCAGTTCTTC.

The chain is built from TRBV18 and TRBJ2-7; D is possibly TRBD1 (6 bases). The germline CDR1 and CDR2 sequences are KGHSH and LQKENI. The CDR3 consists of 15 residues. V dropped 6 bases and J dropped 6 bases, with 21 bases sitting between them. CDR3 sequence (DNA): TGTGCCAGCTCGCCTACAGGGTTGGGATTCGGCGAGCAGTACTTC. Its protein is CASSPTGLGFGEQYF.